The rows below give T cell receptor beta chains drawn from one sample of a study of blood T cells in healthy people across ages. TCRdb re-called the 5' RACE reads through MiXCR, storing one row per CDR3 protein. The sample lists 650,000 to 950,000 distinct CDR3 sequences, about 42% seen once, with about a fifth in the top ten. Sequencing input: blood. These receptor sequences come from a man aged 55 to 70 in good health. Each CDR3 is given with its conserved first and last residue. A D gene is named only where the DNA matches it firmly. Rows may omit the clone size; those that give it use once, few, many or a size class.

clone_size d_call j_call v_call cdr3_aa cdr3_nt
. . TRBJ1-1 TRBV12-3/TRBV12-4 CASSRTWDTEAFF TGTGCCAGCAGCCGGACATGGGACACTGAAGCTTTCTTT
. TRBD1 TRBJ1-1 TRBV29-1 CSVATPDRGYTEAFF TGCAGCGTTGCTACCCCTGACAGGGGGTACACTGAAGCTTTCTTT
. . TRBJ2-1 TRBV3-1 CASSPGTVAEQFF TGTGCCAGCAGCCCGGGGACGGTTGCTGAGCAGTTCTTC
. TRBD1 TRBJ1-2 TRBV6-2/TRBV6-3 CASSYDGQENYGYTF TGTGCCAGCAGTTACGATGGACAGGAGAACTATGGCTACACCTTC
. TRBD1 TRBJ2-1 TRBV11-1 CASNKDRGDEQFF TGTGCCAGCAATAAGGACAGGGGCGATGAGCAGTTCTTC
. TRBD1 TRBJ1-4 TRBV7-9 CASSLLHRGYGEKLFF TGTGCCAGCAGCTTACTCCACAGGGGGTATGGTGAAAAACTGTTTTTT
few . TRBJ2-1 TRBV12-3/TRBV12-4 CASSLEKYNEQFF TGTGCCAGCAGTTTAGAAAAATACAATGAGCAGTTCTTC
once . TRBJ2-7 TRBV9 CASSVTVSSYEQYF TGTGCCAGCAGCGTAACGGTCAGCTCCTACGAGCAGTACTTC
. TRBD1 TRBJ1-1 TRBV6-4 CASPVKDRGYNTEAFF TGTGCCAGCCCTGTAAAGGACAGGGGATACAACACTGAAGCTTTCTTT
. . TRBJ2-3 TRBV7-2 CASSSRNTDTRYF TGTGCCAGCAGCTCGAGGAACACAGATACGCGGTATTTT
. . TRBJ1-4 TRBV5-6 CASSLAAGTENEKLFF TGTGCCAGCAGCTTGGCGGCCGGGACGGAGAATGAAAAACTGTTTTTT
few TRBD2 TRBJ2-7 TRBV6-6 CAIQGSGGSSYEQYF TGTGCCATACAAGGTAGCGGGGGCAGTTCATACGAGCAGTACTTC
. . TRBJ1-5 TRBV6-6 CASRLDSNQPQHF TGTGCCAGCAGGCTGGACAGCAATCAGCCCCAGCATTTT
few . TRBJ2-3 TRBV9 CASSVGTISGDTQYF TGTGCCAGCAGCGTAGGGACTATTTCCGGAGATACGCAGTATTTT
few . TRBJ2-4 TRBV3-1 CASSQDRGDGAKNIQYF TGTGCCAGCAGCCAAGATCGCGGGGACGGGGCCAAAAACATTCAGTACTTC
. TRBD2 TRBJ2-5 TRBV6-2/TRBV6-3 CASSPYTSGASWTQYF TGTGCCAGCAGTCCCTATACTAGCGGGGCGTCTTGGACCCAGTACTTC
. . TRBJ2-3 TRBV7-9 CASSTPMGGATDTQYF TGTGCCAGCAGCACCCCTATGGGGGGGGCAACAGATACGCAGTATTTT
. . TRBJ1-6 TRBV2 CASSVGLALSSYNSPLHF TGTGCCAGCAGTGTCGGACTTGCGCTAAGCTCCTATAATTCACCCCTCCACTTT
. . TRBJ2-4 TRBV6-5 CASSYNRAGNIQYF TGTGCCAGCAGTTATAACAGGGCAGGGAACATTCAGTACTTC
. TRBD1 TRBJ1-6 TRBV5-6 CASSMTGMTYNSPLHF TGCGCCAGCAGCATGACAGGGATGACCTATAATTCACCCCTCCACTTT
. . TRBJ2-3 TRBV9 CASSIGPTDTQYF TGTGCCAGCAGCATCGGTCCGACAGATACGCAGTATTTT
. . TRBJ2-5 TRBV11-1 CASSLHPGGHQETQYF TGTGCCAGCAGCCTACACCCCGGGGGCCATCAAGAGACCCAGTACTTC
. . TRBJ2-1 TRBV12-5 CASGLITGSSYNEQFF TGTGCTAGTGGTTTGATCACAGGTAGCTCCTACAATGAGCAGTTCTTC
. . TRBJ1-4 TRBV9 CASSVEGGRSGEKLFF TGTGCCAGCAGCGTAGAGGGGGGGCGGAGCGGTGAAAAACTGTTTTTT
. . TRBJ1-2 TRBV9 CASSPTGGGLDGYTF TGTGCCAGCAGCCCGACCGGCGGGGGGCTGGATGGCTACACCTTC
. TRBD2 TRBJ2-5 TRBV5-1 CASSLVAGAGEQYF TGCGCCAGCAGCTTGGTAGCTGGGGCGGGGGAGCAGTACTTC
few . TRBJ1-6 TRBV12-3/TRBV12-4 CASSLGLGTSSPLHF TGTGCCAGCAGTTTGGGTCTTGGGACAAGTTCACCCCTCCACTTT
. TRBD1 TRBJ1-2 TRBV25-1 CASSETRDRAYGYTF TGTGCCAGCAGTGAAACCCGGGACAGGGCGTATGGCTACACCTTC
few . TRBJ2-1 TRBV20-1 CSAPGTRSYSEQFF TGCAGTGCTCCCGGGACACGCTCCTACAGTGAGCAGTTCTTC
. . TRBJ1-2 TRBV7-2 CASSQGPTNYGYTF TGTGCCAGCAGCCAGGGACCGACTAACTATGGCTACACCTTC
few . TRBJ2-5 TRBV18 CASSLNKGEETQYF TGTGCCAGCTCACTAAACAAGGGCGAAGAGACCCAGTACTTC
few . TRBJ2-1 TRBV20-1 CSASGGTYNEQFF TGCAGTGCTAGTGGGGGAACTTACAATGAGCAGTTCTTC
few . TRBJ2-5 TRBV4-1 CASSQTRRDGDLETQYF TGCGCCAGCAGCCAGACCCGCCGGGACGGAGATTTAGAGACCCAGTACTTC
. . TRBJ2-7 TRBV5-1 CASSFTGEYEQYF TGCGCCAGCAGCTTCACGGGCGAGTACGAGCAGTACTTC
. TRBD1 TRBJ1-2 TRBV7-2 CASSFLGQGSVGYTF TGTGCCAGCAGCTTTTTGGGACAGGGATCTGTTGGCTACACCTTC
. . TRBJ2-3 TRBV7-2 CASSYHTDTQYF TGTGCCAGCAGCTACCACACAGATACGCAGTATTTT
few . TRBJ2-2 TRBV11-1 CASSVPGELFF TGTGCCAGCAGTGTACCCGGGGAGCTGTTTTTT
few TRBD1 TRBJ2-7 TRBV7-2 CASSPAGWGQGPYEQYF TGTGCCAGCAGCCCCGCTGGCTGGGGACAGGGTCCGTACGAGCAGTACTTC
once . TRBJ1-6 TRBV5-1 CASSLGAGRNSPLHF TGCGCCAGCAGCTTGGGGGCAGGGAGAAATTCACCCCTCCACTTT
. TRBD1 TRBJ2-5 TRBV7-9 CASSSGTGVEETQYF TGTGCCAGCAGCTCCGGGACAGGGGTTGAAGAGACCCAGTACTTC
. . TRBJ2-7 TRBV24-1 CATSETLVDEQYF TGTGCCACCAGTGAGACACTTGTGGACGAGCAGTACTTC
many . TRBJ2-3 TRBV4-3 CASSQRGGTDTQYF TGCGCCAGCAGCCAGCGGGGTGGCACAGATACGCAGTATTTT
few TRBD1 TRBJ1-1 TRBV12-3/TRBV12-4 CASTRPGQGNTEAFF TGTGCCAGCACCAGACCGGGACAGGGAAACACTGAAGCTTTCTTT
. . TRBJ1-2 TRBV12-3/TRBV12-4 CASSPLLSNYDYTF TGTGCCAGCAGTCCCCTTCTAAGTAACTATGACTACACCTTC
. . TRBJ1-3 TRBV7-2 CASSLGASGNTIYF TGTGCCAGCAGCCTAGGGGCCTCTGGAAACACCATATATTTT
few . TRBJ2-7 TRBV3-1 CASSTKQGDEQYF TGTGCCAGCAGCACCAAACAGGGCGACGAGCAGTACTTC